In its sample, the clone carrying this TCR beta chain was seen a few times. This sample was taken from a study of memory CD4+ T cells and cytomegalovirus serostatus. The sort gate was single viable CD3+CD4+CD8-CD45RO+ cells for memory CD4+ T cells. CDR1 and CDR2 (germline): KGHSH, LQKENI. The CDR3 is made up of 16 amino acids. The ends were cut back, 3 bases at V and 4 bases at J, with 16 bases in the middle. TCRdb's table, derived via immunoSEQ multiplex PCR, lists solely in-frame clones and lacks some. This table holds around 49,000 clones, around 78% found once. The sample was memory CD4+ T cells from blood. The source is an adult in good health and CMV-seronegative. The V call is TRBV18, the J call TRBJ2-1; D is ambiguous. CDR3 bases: TGTGCCAGCTCACCTGCCGGAGCGAGAGGTTACAATGAGCAGTTCTTC. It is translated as CASSPAGARGYNEQFF.